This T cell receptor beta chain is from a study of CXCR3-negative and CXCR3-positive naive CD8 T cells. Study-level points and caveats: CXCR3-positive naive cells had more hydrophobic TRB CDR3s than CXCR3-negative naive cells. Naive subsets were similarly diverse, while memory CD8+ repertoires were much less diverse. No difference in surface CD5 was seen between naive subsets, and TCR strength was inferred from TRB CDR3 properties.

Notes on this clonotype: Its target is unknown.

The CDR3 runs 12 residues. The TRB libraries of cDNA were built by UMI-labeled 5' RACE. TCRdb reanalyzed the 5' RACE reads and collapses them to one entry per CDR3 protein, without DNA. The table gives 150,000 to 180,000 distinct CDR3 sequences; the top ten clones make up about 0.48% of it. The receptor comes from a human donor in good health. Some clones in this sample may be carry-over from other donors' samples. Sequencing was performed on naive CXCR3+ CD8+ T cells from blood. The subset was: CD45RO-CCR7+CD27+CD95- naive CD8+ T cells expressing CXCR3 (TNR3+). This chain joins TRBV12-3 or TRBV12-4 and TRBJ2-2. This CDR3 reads CASSETRGELFF.